One and the same sample provided the 3 T cell receptor beta chains below, sequenced in a study of ipilimumab plus nivolumab after autologous stem cell transplantation. Here immunoSEQ multiplex PCR was the method, and the copy in TCRdb shows in-frame clones only, minus some. The profile shows about 17,000 clones, approximately 79% of them singletons. The sequences come from PBMCs, collected in a trial of ipilimumab plus nivolumab as post-transplant consolidation. The receptors were gathered from a male donor with diffuse large B-cell lymphoma.

The chain employs TRBV9 and TRBJ2-3; 11 positions match TRBD2. Losses at the gene ends were 4 bases for V and 3 bases for J; bases not matched to a gene: 4. The V gene's germline CDR1 is SGDLS and CDR2 YYNGEE. The CDR3 consists of 15 residues. The CDR3 is CASSRVAGGTDTQYF. The CDR3 nucleotides read TGTGCCAGCAGCCGGGTAGCGGGAGGGACAGATACGCAGTATTTT.

The table lists this clone with a few counts. A read error may account for a junction end that differs from germline. The chain joins TRBV5-1 to TRBJ1-2; possibly TRBD1 for D (5 bases). The CDR3 extends over 13 amino acids. Germline lookup yields CDR1 SGHRS and CDR2 YFSETQ. CDR3 region: CASTQGINDGYTF. Here the CDR3 DNA reads TGCGCCAGCACTCAGGGTATTAACGATGGCTACACCTTC. Using reference TRBV5-1 and TRBJ1-2 for the parts outside the CDR3, the full variable domain is KAGVTQTPRYLIKTRGQQVTLSCSPISGHRSVSWYQQTPGQGLQFLFEYFSETQRNKGNFPGRFSGRQFSNSRSEMNVSTLELGDSALYLCASTQGINDGYTFGSGTRLTVV.

This chain uses TRBV5-1 with TRBJ2-4, with a weak D call TRBD1 (6 bases). The CDR3 is 15 amino acids. Germline V CDR1 and CDR2: SGHRS, YFSETQ. Trimming cost V 4 bases and J 5 bases, with 16 bases left between them. Written as DNA, the CDR3 is TGCGCCAGCAGCGGCGAGTTACAGGGCCAAAACATTCAGTACTTC. It is translated as CASSGELQGQNIQYF.